Shown below are 9 T cell receptor beta chains from a single sample sequenced in a study of control samples from healthy donors and cancer patients. The method was immunoSEQ multiplex PCR; TCRdb's version includes in-frame clones alone and lacks a portion of them. The sample lists fewer than 200,000 clones; about 95% were seen once. Specimen: PBMCs. The receptors here all came from a man aged 60-69 years with colorectal cancer.

The rearrangement uses TRBV6-1 and TRBJ1-6; D is unclear. Trimming pared 0 bases from V and 11 bases from J, leaving 5 bases between. The CDR3 extends over 12 amino acids. Germline CDR1 MNHNS, CDR2 SASEGT. CDR3 sequence reads: CASSEAHPPLHF. CDR3 coding DNA: TGTGCCAGCAGTGAAGCTCATCCACCCCTCCACTTT.

V usage is TRBV7-9 and J usage is TRBJ2-5; the D gene is possibly TRBD2 (5 bases). The CDR3 has 14 residues. V shed 5 bases and J shed 2 bases, with 12 bases lying between them. Germline V gene sequence: CDR1 SEHNR, CDR2 FQNEAQ (reference sequence). CDR3 coding DNA: TGTGCCAGCAGCCCGCGGGCGGTACAAGAGACCCAGTACTTC. This encodes CASSPRAVQETQYF. Full variable domain (remainder filled in from reference TRBV7-9 and TRBJ2-5): DTGVSQNPRHKITKRGQNVTFRCDPISEHNRLYWYRQTLGQGPEFLTYFQNEAQLEKSRLLSDRFSAERPKGSFSTLEIQRTEQGDSAMYLCASSPRAVQETQYFGPGTRLLVL.

CDR3 region: CASSFAGNTEAFF. The DNA of the CDR3 is TGTGCCAGCAGTTTCGCGGGGAACACTGAAGCTTTCTTT. The rearrangement joins TRBV12-3 or TRBV12-4 to TRBJ1-1, with no clear D. The CDR3 covers 13 residues. The V end lost 3 bases, the J end lost 1 base, and 6 bases lay between the germline ends.

The V gene is TRBV19, the J gene TRBJ1-5, with 9 bases lining up with TRBD1. J lost 0 bases, V lost 8 bases, and 8 bases had no gene match. The CDR3 is made up of 16 amino acids. Germline V gives CDR1 LNHDA, CDR2 SQIVND (reference sequence). CDR3 residues: CASVDRGYPSNQPQHF. CDR3 DNA sequence: TGTGCCAGTGTAGACAGGGGGTATCCTAGCAATCAGCCCCAGCATTTT. Complete variable domain (other parts from reference TRBV19 and TRBJ1-5): DGGITQSPKYLFRKEGQNVTLSCEQNLNHDAMYWYRQDPGQGLRLIYYSQIVNDFQKGDIAEGYSVSREKKESFPLTVTSAQKNPTAFYLCASVDRGYPSNQPQHFGDGTRLSIL.

For the CDR3, the DNA is TGCGCCAGCAGCTGGGGGCCAGGGGGGAACACTGAAGCTTTCTTT. It translates to CASSWGPGGNTEAFF. The V call is TRBV5-1, the J call TRBJ1-1; 7 bases map to TRBD1. Germline trimming cut 3 bases from V and 1 base from J; bases unmatched to any gene: 6. CDR3 size: 15 residues. Germline V gene sequence: CDR1 SGHRS, CDR2 YFSETQ.

The chain has TRBV27 and TRBJ1-6; no reliable D call. The CDR3 has 16 residues. Per germline, CDR1 MNHEY and CDR2 SMNVEV (reference sequence). V was cut by 1 base and J by 10 bases, with 17 bases left in between. CDR3: CASSLFSDGLGSPLHF. CDR3 DNA: TGTGCCAGCAGTTTATTCTCGGACGGCTTAGGATCACCCCTCCACTTT.

This clone was detected only once. The chain uses TRBV5-4 and TRBJ2-7, with TRBD2 identical over 10 bases. The junction had 14 bases not matched to a gene; V was cut back by 1 base and J by 7 bases. This CDR3 has 17 residues. Germline CDR1 is SGHNT and CDR2 is YYREEE (reference sequence). CDR3 nucleotide sequence: TGTGCCAGCAGCTTGTCTGGGACTAGCGACCCGGGGGGGGAGCAGTACTTC. Translated: CASSLSGTSDPGGEQYF.

This clone was counted a few times. The V call is TRBV24-1, the J call TRBJ2-1; 14 bases agree with TRBD2. Trimming took 1 base from V and 8 from J; bases not matched to a gene: 6. Germline CDR1 KGHDR, CDR2 SFDVKD. The CDR3 has 17 amino acids. The CDR3 DNA follows: TGTGCCACCAGTGATTTATGGAGACTAGCGGGGGGGCATGAGCAGTTCTTC. As protein: CATSDLWRLAGGHEQFF.

The chain employs TRBV18 and TRBJ1-1; 8 bases align to TRBD1. The CDR3 is 13 residues long. V lost 5 bases and J lost 3; bases outside the gene matches: 2. The germline CDR1 and CDR2 sequences are KGHSH and LQKENI. CDR3 nucleotides: TGTGCCAGCTCAACAGGGGGTGACACTGAAGCTTTCTTT. Translated: CASSTGGDTEAFF.